Sequencing of this T cell receptor beta chain was carried out in a study of esophageal squamous cell carcinoma under preoperative chemotherapy. Notes on this clonotype: Since a much larger clone is just one base distant, this may be a read error.

One entry per CDR3 protein results from TCRdb running MiXCR on the PCR reads. The table lists about 6,600 distinct CDR3 sequences, 25% to 40% of them singletons. Time point defined: before preoperative PTX-NDP chemotherapy. Before surgery, patients were given preoperative paclitaxel-nedaplatin chemotherapy. Trimming took 6 bases from V and 8 from J; bases not matched to a gene: 4. Germline CDR1 is SGHTA and CDR2 is FQGNSA. This CDR3 spans 13 amino acids. This clonotype originated in a human donor with esophageal squamous cell carcinoma. The donor label of this sample is uncertain. Sampling was done from a patient given preoperative chemotherapy. The chain is built from TRBV7-2 and TRBJ1-2, with 12 positions matching TRBD1. The CDR3: CASRGTGGWGYTF. CDR3 in DNA: TGTGCCAGCAGGGGGACAGGGGGCTGGGGCTACACCTTC.